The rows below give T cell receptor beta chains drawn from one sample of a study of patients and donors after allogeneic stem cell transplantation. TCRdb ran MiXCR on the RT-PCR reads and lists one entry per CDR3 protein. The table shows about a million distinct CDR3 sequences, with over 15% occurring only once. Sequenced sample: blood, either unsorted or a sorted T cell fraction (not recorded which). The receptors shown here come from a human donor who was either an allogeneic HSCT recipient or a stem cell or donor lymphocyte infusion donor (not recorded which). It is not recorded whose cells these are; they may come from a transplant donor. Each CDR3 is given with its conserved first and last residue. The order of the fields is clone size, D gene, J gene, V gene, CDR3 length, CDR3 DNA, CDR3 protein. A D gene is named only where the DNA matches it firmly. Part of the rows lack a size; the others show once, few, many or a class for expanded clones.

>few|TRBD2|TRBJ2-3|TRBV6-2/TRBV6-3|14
TGTGCCAGCAGCTCGGGACTAGCTAGAGATACGCAGTATTTT
CASSSGLARDTQYF
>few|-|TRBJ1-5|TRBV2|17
TGTGCCAGCAGTGATTCTTGGGCCTCAGGGACGGGTCAGCCCCAGCATTTT
CASSDSWASGTGQPQHF
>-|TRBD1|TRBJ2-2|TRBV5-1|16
TGCGCCAGCAGCTTGGCGACGACAGGGGGCCCCGGGGAGCTGTTTTTT
CASSLATTGGPGELFF
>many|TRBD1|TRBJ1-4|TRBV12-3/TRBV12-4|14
TGTGCCAGCAGTACCCGACAGGGACGTGAAAAACTGTTTTTT
CASSTRQGREKLFF
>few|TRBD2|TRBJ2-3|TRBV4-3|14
TGCGCCAGCAGCCAAGCGCGGGGGGGAGATACGCAGTATTTT
CASSQARGGDTQYF
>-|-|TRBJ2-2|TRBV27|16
TGTGCCAGCACCCCTCTGATGAATCCAAACACCGGGGAGCTGTTTTTT
CASTPLMNPNTGELFF
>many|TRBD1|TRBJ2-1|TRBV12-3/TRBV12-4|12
TGTGCCAGCAGTCCGACAGGGCATGAGCAGTTCTTC
CASSPTGHEQFF
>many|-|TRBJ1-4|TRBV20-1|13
TGCAGTGCCTATTTCGCAACTAATGAAAAACTGTTTTTT
CSAYFATNEKLFF
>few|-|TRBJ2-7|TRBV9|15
TGTGCCAGCAGCGTAGACGGAGCAAGTTTCTACGAGCAGTACTTC
CASSVDGASFYEQYF
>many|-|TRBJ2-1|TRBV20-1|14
TGCAGTGCTCGGAGTTCTAGCTCCTACAATGAGCAGTTCTTC
CSARSSSSYNEQFF
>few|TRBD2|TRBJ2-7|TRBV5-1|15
TGCGCCAGCAGCTTAGAGATAGCGGGCCGCTACGAGCAGTACTTC
CASSLEIAGRYEQYF
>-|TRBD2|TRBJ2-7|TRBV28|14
TGTGCCAGCAGTTTACTAGCGGGAGTAAGCGAGCAGTACTTC
CASSLLAGVSEQYF
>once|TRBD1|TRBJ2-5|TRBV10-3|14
TGTGCCATCAGTGGAAGGGACAGAAAAGAGACCCAGTACTTC
CAISGRDRKETQYF